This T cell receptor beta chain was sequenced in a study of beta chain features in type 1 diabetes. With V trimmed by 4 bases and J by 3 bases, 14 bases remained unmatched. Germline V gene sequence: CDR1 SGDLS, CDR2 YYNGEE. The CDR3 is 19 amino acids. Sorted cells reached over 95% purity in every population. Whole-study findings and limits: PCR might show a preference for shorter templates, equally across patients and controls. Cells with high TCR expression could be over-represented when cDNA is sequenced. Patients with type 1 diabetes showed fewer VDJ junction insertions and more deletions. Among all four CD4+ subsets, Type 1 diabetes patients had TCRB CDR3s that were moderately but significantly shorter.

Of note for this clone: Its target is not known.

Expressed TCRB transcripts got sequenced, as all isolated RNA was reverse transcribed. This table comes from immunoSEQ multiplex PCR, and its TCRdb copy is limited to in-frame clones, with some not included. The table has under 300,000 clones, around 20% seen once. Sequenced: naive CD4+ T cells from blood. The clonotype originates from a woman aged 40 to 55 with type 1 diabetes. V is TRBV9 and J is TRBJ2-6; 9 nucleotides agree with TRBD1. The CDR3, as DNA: TGTGCCAGCAGCCCTCATTCCTTGCGGACAGGGGTTGGGGCCAACGTCCTGACTTTC. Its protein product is CASSPHSLRTGVGANVLTF.